This TCR beta chain was obtained from a study of blood T cell repertoires in COVID-19. Background on the study: Researchers got acute and convalescent COVID-19 samples from the United States, Italy and Spain. Nucleic acid was either cDNA or gDNA, and it came from T cells, B-cell-depleted T cells, or PBMCs.

Source study methods: Estimated nucleated cell counts came from reference gene primer amplification. Produced via immunoSEQ multiplex PCR; TCRdb's table is partial and in-frame only. From that table come the V and J calls and clone size; the DNA was used to work out D and trimming. Here the sample spans 170,000 or so clones, more than 85% being singletons. Trimming took 4 bases from V and 1 from J; bases not matched to a gene: 3. Germline V CDR1 and CDR2: SGHRS, YFSETQ. CDR3 length: 16 residues. Sequencing was done on a sample of peripheral blood. This clonotype was sampled from a man aged 35 to 55 with active or convalescent COVID-19. V is TRBV5-1 and J is TRBJ2-3; 13 nucleotides align to TRBD2. CDR3 protein: CASSPTSGGGTDTQYF. For the CDR3, the DNA is TGCGCCAGCAGCCCCACTAGCGGGGGGGGCACAGATACGCAGTATTTT.